Only a few counts were recorded for the clone carrying this TCR beta chain. Donors comprised only Caucasian adults living in Nashville, Tennessee. This entry comes from a study of shared clonotypes between healthy human individuals. Per the authors' pipeline: Filtering of immunoSEQ junctional sequences could not match full-length read filtering. Assay: immunoSEQ multiplex PCR; the TCRdb copy retains only in-frame clones and omits some. D and trimming come from the DNA, and the V and J calls and clone size come from that table. The sample shows about 680,000 clones, under 80% of them seen only once. CDR3 size: 14 residues. Deletions cut 6 bases from V and 5 bases from J, with 16 bases between. CDR1 is MDHEN and CDR2 is SYDVKM in the germline V gene.

V and J are TRBV28 and TRBJ1-1, with D perhaps matching TRBD1 (6 bases). The sample was memory CD4+ T cells sorted from blood. The subset denotes: CD45RA-negative fraction. This clonotype was obtained from a woman aged 25 to 39 in good health. The CDR3 region has the DNA TGTGCCAGCAGCCGTGGGGGTACAGGGACTGAAGCTTTCTTT. This gives the protein CASSRGGTGTEAFF.